Shown below are 15 T cell receptor beta chains from a single sample sequenced in a study of blood T cells in healthy people across ages. The use of a sample-barcoded 5' primer and a J-beta primer mix characterized a second PCR of roughly 6 to 12 cycles. Via MiXCR, TCRdb re-called the 5' RACE reads, giving one row per CDR3 protein. The sample contains roughly 640,000 distinct CDR3 sequences, approximately 30% of which appear only once. The sequenced sample was blood. The source is an elderly woman in good health.

This clonotype has ten or more counts. The CDR3 loop is CSARDLTGSSYNEQFF. CDR3 DNA: TGCAGTGCTAGAGACCTTACCGGGAGCTCCTACAATGAGCAGTTCTTC. The chain is built from TRBV20-1 and TRBJ2-1; D might be TRBD2 (6 bases). The CDR3 covers 16 residues. Trimming took 0 bases from V and 0 from J, leaving 12 bases between them. Per germline, CDR1 DFQATT and CDR2 SNEGSKA (reference sequence).

This clonotype came up many times. V usage is TRBV9 and J usage is TRBJ2-7; perhaps TRBD2 as D (6 bases). Germline CDR1 reads SGDLS; CDR2 reads YYNGEE. The CDR3 length is 16 residues. V was pared by 0 bases and J by 5 bases, with 18 bases between. The CDR3 sequence: CASSVGTTGLSHEQYF. CDR3 bases: TGTGCCAGCAGCGTAGGGACTACAGGTCTAAGTCACGAGCAGTACTTC. The variable domain in full, completed from reference TRBV9 and TRBJ2-7, reads DSGVTQTPKHLITATGQRVTLRCSPRSGDLSVYWYQQSLDQGLQFLIQYYNGEERAKGNILERFSAQQFPDLHSELNLSSLELGDSALYFCASSVGTTGLSHEQYFGPGTRLTVT.

For this clonotype: This may arise from a read error, as a much more abundant clone is one base away. The chain carries TRBV7-8 and TRBJ2-1; 8 bases align to TRBD2. Per the germline V gene, CDR1 is SGHVS and CDR2 is FQNEAQ. There are 15 residues in the CDR3. Written as DNA, the CDR3 is TGTGCCGGCAGCTCAGGCGGGGGGCGTCGCAATGAGCAGTTCTTC. It codes for CAGSSGGGRRNEQFF.

There are many counts of this clonotype. V is TRBV7-2 and J is TRBJ1-6, with TRBD1 identical over 9 bases. V lost 5 bases and J lost 9; bases outside the gene matches: 8. The CDR3 is 15 amino acids. Germline V gives CDR1 SGHTA, CDR2 FQGNSA. The DNA for the CDR3 is TGTGCCAGCAGCCTCCGGACAGGGGATACTTCACCCCTCCACTTT. It specifies CASSLRTGDTSPLHF.

Regarding this clonotype: Relative to the germline gene, one junction end is altered; a read error may explain this. V is TRBV27 and J is TRBJ1-1, with D possibly matching TRBD1 (6 bases). CDR1 and CDR2 from the germline V gene are MNHEY and SMNVEV (reference sequence). The CDR3 is 16 residues long. CDR3 sequence: CASKIQGTRRNAEAFF. CDR3 bases: TGTGCCAGCAAGATTCAGGGGACTCGGCGGAACGCTGAAGCTTTCTTT.

The chain recombines TRBV14 with TRBJ1-2; unclear D gene. V dropped 5 bases and J dropped 8 bases, with 24 bases sitting between them. CDR3 size: 16 residues. Germline V lookup: CDR1 SGHDN, CDR2 FVKESK. The CDR3 DNA is TGTGCCAGCAGCGAACCCTCTTCGCTAGGACCCGGAGGCTACACCTTC. Its translation is CASSEPSSLGPGGYTF.

The chain recombines TRBV7-9 with TRBJ1-1, with D hard to call. Germline V gene lookup returns CDR1 SEHNR and CDR2 FQNEAQ (reference sequence). V dropped 5 bases and J dropped 3 bases, with 7 bases sitting between them. The CDR3 runs 12 residues. CDR3 sequence reads: CASSLLYTEAFF. CDR3 nucleotides: TGTGCCAGCAGCCTTCTATACACTGAAGCTTTCTTT.

Only a few counts were recorded for this clonotype. V is TRBV28 and J is TRBJ2-3, with 8 nucleotides matching TRBD2. Looked up from germline, CDR1 is MDHEN and CDR2 is SYDVKM. Trimming took 7 bases from V and 2 from J; bases not matched to a gene: 11. The CDR3 runs 16 residues. The CDR3 loop reads CASTGSRGGVTDTQYF. In DNA form, the CDR3 reads TGTGCCAGCACAGGGTCACGGGGGGGCGTCACAGATACGCAGTATTTT.

CDR3 residues: CSAPVERTSGGDPFYNEQFF. CDR3 DNA sequence: TGCAGTGCGCCAGTAGAAAGGACTAGCGGGGGGGACCCCTTCTACAATGAGCAGTTCTTC. This chain links TRBV20-1 with TRBJ2-1; 15 bases line up with TRBD2. The length of the CDR3 is 20 residues. Germline-derived CDR1 and CDR2 are DFQATT and SNEGSKA (reference sequence). Germline trimming cut 6 bases from V and 3 bases from J; bases unmatched to any gene: 18.

Concerning this clonotype itself: A much larger clone is a single base away; this may be a read error. The rearrangement links TRBV29-1 to TRBJ1-1; D is unresolved. Germline lookup yields CDR1 SQVTM and CDR2 ANQGSEA. The CDR3 runs 14 residues. In nucleotides, the CDR3 is TGCAGCGTCGTCGTCTCGGGATTCAACACTAAAGCTTTCTTT. It yields the protein CSVVVSGFNTKAFF.

This clonotype was seen more than once but under ten times. The chain links TRBV20-1 to TRBJ1-1, with 11 bases identical to TRBD1. The germline V gene encodes CDR1 DFQATT and CDR2 SNEGSKA (reference sequence). The V and J ends lost 4 bases and 4 bases, in that order; junction bases with no gene match: 5. The CDR3 covers 14 residues. The CDR3 sequence: CSATRTGGLTEAFF. The CDR3 DNA sequence: TGCAGTGCTACCCGGACAGGGGGCCTCACTGAAGCTTTCTTT.

This clonotype has only a few counts. This rearrangement joins TRBV9 to TRBJ1-3; 7 bases align to TRBD1. V shed 1 base and J 4 bases; nucleotides not matched to a gene: 11. The CDR3 spans 17 residues. Germline V gene data show CDR1 as SGDLS and CDR2 as YYNGEE. DNA for the CDR3: TGTGCCAGCAGCGTATCCACGGACAGGCAAAGGGGAAACACCATATATTTT. Translation gives CASSVSTDRQRGNTIYF.

For this clonotype: A much larger clone is a single base away; this may be a read error. The chain uses TRBV7-8 and TRBJ2-3; no clear D. The germline CDR1 and CDR2 sequences are SGHVS and FQNEAQ. CDR3 length: 14 residues. The V end was cut by 4 bases, the J end by 1 base, with 9 bases between. Here the CDR3 reads CASSCEAGTDTQYF. The CDR3, as DNA: TGTGCCAGCAGCTGCGAGGCGGGCACAGATACGCAGTATTTT. Supplemented by reference TRBV7-8 and TRBJ2-3, the full variable domain reads GAGVSQSPRYKVAKRGQDVALRCDPISGHVSLFWYQQALGQGPEFLTYFQNEAQLDKSGLPSDRFFAERPEGSVSTLKIQRTQQEDSAVYLCASSCEAGTDTQYFGPGTRLTVL.

This clonotype was counted at least ten times. A clone one base away is much larger, so this may be a read error. The genes are TRBV29-1 and TRBJ2-5; TRBD1 might be the D (6 bases). CDR3 size: 14 residues. Per the germline V gene, CDR1 is SQVTM and CDR2 is ANQGSEA. Trimming took 7 bases from V and 11 from J, leaving 26 bases between them. The CDR3 bases are TGCAGCGCCCGAACCTCAGGGGTTGGTGGTGAGCAGTACTTC. Protein product: CSARTSGVGGEQYF. Full variable domain (outside the CDR3, taken from reference TRBV29-1 and TRBJ2-5): SAVISQKPSRDICQRGTSLTIQCQVDSQVTMMFWYRQQPGQSLTLIATANQGSEATYESGFVIDKFPISRPNLTFSTLTVSNMSPEDSSIYLCSARTSGVGGEQYFGPGTRLLVL.

This clonotype showed up many times. V and J are TRBV7-2 and TRBJ1-5, with D hard to call. The CDR3 is 17 amino acids. V was clipped by 1 base and J by 0 bases, with 13 bases between them. CDR1 SGHTA and CDR2 FQGNSA come from the germline V gene. The CDR3 nucleotides are TGTGCCAGCAGCTTAGGACTTTACTCCCCTAGCAATCAGCCCCAGCATTTT. Protein sequence: CASSLGLYSPSNQPQHF.